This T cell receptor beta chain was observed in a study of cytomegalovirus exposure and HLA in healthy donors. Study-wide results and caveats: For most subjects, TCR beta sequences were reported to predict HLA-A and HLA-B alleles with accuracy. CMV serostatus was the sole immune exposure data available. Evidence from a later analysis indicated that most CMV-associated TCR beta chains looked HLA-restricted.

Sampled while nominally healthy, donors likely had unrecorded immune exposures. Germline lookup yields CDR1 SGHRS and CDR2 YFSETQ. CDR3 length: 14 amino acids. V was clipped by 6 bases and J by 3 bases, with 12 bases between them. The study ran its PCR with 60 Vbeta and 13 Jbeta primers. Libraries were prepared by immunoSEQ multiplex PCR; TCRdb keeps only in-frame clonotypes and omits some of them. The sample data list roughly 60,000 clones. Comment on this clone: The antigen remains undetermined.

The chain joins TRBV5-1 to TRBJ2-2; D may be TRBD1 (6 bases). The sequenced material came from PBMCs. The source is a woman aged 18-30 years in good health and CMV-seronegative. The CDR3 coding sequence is TGCGCCAGCAACCGAGCAGGGGACACCGGGGAGCTGTTTTTT. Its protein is CASNRAGDTGELFF. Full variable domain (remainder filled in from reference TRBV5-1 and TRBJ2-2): KAGVTQTPRYLIKTRGQQVTLSCSPISGHRSVSWYQQTPGQGLQFLFEYFSETQRNKGNFPGRFSGRQFSNSRSEMNVSTLELGDSALYLCASNRAGDTGELFFGEGSRLTVL.